This TCR beta chain came from a study of cytomegalovirus exposure and HLA in healthy donors. There are 13 residues in the CDR3. Germline lookup yields CDR1 MNHEY and CDR2 SMNVEV (reference sequence). V was pared by 6 bases and J by 3 bases, with 9 bases between. A multiplex PCR was run with 60 Vbeta primers and 13 Jbeta primers. Measured with immunoSEQ multiplex PCR; TCRdb has only the in-frame clones, and not every one. The top ten hold about 1.9% of the sample, which has almost 200,000 clones, 70% to 80% seen once. The sequenced sample consisted of PBMCs. This clonotype was sampled from a man aged 25-40 years in good health and CMV-seronegative. V gene TRBV27 combines with J gene TRBJ1-5, with D perhaps matching TRBD1 (6 bases). The CDR3 DNA sequence: TGTGCCAGCAGACAGGGTAACAATCAGCCCCAGCATTTT. It specifies CASRQGNNQPQHF.